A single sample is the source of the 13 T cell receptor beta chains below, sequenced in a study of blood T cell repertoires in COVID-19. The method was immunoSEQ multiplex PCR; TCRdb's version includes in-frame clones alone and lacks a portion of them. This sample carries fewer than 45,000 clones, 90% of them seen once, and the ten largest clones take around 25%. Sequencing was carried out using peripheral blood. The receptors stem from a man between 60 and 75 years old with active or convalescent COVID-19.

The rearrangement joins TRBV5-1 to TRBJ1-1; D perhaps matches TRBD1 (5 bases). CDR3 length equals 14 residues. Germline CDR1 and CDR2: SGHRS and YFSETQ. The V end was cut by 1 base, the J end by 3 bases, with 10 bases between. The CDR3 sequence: CASSLQGPDTEAFF. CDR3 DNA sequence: TGCGCCAGCAGCTTGCAGGGTCCGGACACTGAAGCTTTCTTT.

CDR3 in DNA: TGTGCCAGCAGCACACAACAGGGGAACTATGGCTACACCTTC. Amino acid sequence: CASSTQQGNYGYTF. This chain uses TRBV5-4 with TRBJ1-2; TRBD1 agrees at 7 bases. Trimming cost V 4 bases and J 2 bases; bases outside gene matches: 5. CDR1 and CDR2 from the germline V gene are SGHNT and YYREEE (reference sequence). The CDR3 extends over 14 amino acids. Filled out from reference TRBV5-4 and TRBJ1-2, the complete variable domain reads ETGVTQSPTHLIKTRGQQVTLRCSSQSGHNTVSWYQQALGQGPQFIFQYYREEENGRGNFPPRFSGLQFPNYSSELNVNALELDDSALYLCASSTQQGNYGYTFGSGTRLTVV.

The CDR3 sequence is CASSHRGGGGELFF. For the CDR3, the DNA is TGTGCCAGCAGCCATCGGGGAGGGGGCGGGGAGCTGTTTTTT. This chain joins TRBV3-1 (or the pseudogene TRBV3-2) and TRBJ2-2, with D maybe TRBD2 (7 bases). Trimming removed 3 bases from V and 7 bases from J, with 12 bases in between. Germline V gene lookup returns CDR1 LGHDT and CDR2 YNNKEL (reference sequence). The length of the CDR3 is 14 residues.

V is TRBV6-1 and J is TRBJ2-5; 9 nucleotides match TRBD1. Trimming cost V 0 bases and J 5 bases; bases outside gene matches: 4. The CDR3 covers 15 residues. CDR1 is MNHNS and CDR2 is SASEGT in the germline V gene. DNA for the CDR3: TGTGCCAGCAGTGAAGCCGGGACAGGGTGGGAGACCCAGTACTTC. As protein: CASSEAGTGWETQYF.

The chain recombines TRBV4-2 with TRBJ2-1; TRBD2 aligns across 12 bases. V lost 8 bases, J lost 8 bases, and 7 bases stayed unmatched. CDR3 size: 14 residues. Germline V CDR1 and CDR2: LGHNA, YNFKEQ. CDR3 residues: CASSIGLAGYEQFF. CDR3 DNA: TGTGCCAGCTCCATTGGACTAGCGGGATATGAGCAGTTCTTC.

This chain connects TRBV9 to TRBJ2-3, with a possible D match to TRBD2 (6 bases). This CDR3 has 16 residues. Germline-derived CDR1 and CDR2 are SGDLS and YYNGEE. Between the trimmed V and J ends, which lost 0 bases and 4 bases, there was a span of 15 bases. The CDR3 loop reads CASSVVGRRESDTQYF. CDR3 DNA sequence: TGTGCCAGCAGCGTAGTAGGGAGGCGGGAATCAGATACGCAGTATTTT.

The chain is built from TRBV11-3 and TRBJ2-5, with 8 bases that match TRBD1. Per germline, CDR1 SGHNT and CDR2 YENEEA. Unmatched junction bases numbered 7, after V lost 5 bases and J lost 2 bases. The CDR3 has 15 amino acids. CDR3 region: CASSRGTGAQETQYF. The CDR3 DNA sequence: TGTGCCAGCAGCCGAGGGACAGGCGCTCAAGAGACCCAGTACTTC.

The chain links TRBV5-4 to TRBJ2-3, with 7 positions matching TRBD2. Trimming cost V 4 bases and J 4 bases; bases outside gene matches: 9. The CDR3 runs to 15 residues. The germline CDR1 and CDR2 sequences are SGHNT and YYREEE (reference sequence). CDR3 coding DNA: TGTGCCAGCAGCGCCGAAGCGGGAAATGCAGATACGCAGTATTTT. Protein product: CASSAEAGNADTQYF.

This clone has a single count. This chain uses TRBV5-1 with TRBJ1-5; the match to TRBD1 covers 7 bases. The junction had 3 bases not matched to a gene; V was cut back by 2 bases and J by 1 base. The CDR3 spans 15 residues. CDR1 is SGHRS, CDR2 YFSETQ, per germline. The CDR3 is CASSLEGQSNQPQHF. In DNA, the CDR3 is TGCGCCAGCAGCTTAGAGGGACAGAGCAATCAGCCCCAGCATTTT.

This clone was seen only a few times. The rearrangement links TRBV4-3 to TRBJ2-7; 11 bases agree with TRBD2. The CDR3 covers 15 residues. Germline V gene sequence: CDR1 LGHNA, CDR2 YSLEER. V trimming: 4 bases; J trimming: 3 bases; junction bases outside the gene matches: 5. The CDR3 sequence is CASSRTSGSSYEQYF. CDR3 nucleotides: TGCGCCAGCAGCCGAACTAGCGGGAGTAGCTACGAGCAGTACTTC.

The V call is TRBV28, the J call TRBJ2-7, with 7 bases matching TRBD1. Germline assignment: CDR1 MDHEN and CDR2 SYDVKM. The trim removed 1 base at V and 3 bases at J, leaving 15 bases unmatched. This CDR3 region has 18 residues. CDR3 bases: TGTGCCAGCAGTTTATCGAGGGGCTTCTCGACAGGGTTCTACGAGCAGTACTTC. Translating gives CASSLSRGFSTGFYEQYF.

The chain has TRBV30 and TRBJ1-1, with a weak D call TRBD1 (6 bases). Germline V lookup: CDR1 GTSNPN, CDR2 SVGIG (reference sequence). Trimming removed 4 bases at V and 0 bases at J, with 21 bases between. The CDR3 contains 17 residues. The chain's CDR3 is CAWTLSGSRDMNTEAFF. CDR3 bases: TGTGCCTGGACTCTCTCCGGGTCCCGGGACATGAACACTGAAGCTTTCTTT.

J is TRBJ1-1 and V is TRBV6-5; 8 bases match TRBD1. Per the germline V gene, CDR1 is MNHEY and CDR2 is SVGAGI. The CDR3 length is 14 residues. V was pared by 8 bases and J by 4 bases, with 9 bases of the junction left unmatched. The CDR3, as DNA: TGTGCCAGCGCGCCGGACAGGGTGGGCACTGAAGCTTTCTTT. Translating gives CASAPDRVGTEAFF.